These 29 T cell receptor beta chains originate from one sample sequenced in a study of shared clonotypes between healthy human individuals. Only in-frame clones appear in the TCRdb table, and some are missing; sequencing was by immunoSEQ multiplex PCR. This table has about 110,000 clones, more than 65% appearing once. Sequenced sample: memory CD8+ T cells sorted from blood. Regarding subset: CD45RO+ cells pooled with CCR7-negative TemRA cells. The receptors shown here come from a woman in her twenties or thirties in good health.

This chain joins TRBV27 and TRBJ2-5; D unresolved. The last part of the DNA fits TRBJ2-7 better; the J call may be wrong. CDR1 and CDR2 from the germline V gene are MNHEY and SMNVEV (reference sequence). The length of the CDR3 is 13 residues. This CDR3 reads CASSFRTGYEQYF. In nucleotides, the CDR3 is TGTGCCAGCAGTTTCAGAACCGGCTACGAGCAGTACTTC.

This chain links TRBV13 with TRBJ2-7; D is unclear. The germline V and J ends were trimmed by 3 bases and 0 bases, with 9 bases remaining between them. This CDR3 contains 14 residues. Germline CDR1 is PRHDT and CDR2 is FYEKMQ (reference sequence). The CDR3 nucleotides read TGTGCCAGCAGCTTTACGACAATCTCCTACGAGCAGTACTTC. This translates into CASSFTTISYEQYF.

For this clone: Mismatch with germline at one junction end may stem from a read error. The chain couples TRBV28 to TRBJ1-2; tentatively, D is TRBD1 (5 bases). The germline gives CDR1 MDHEN, CDR2 SYDVKM. The CDR3 consists of 14 residues. The CDR3 is CASNLDGHNYGYTF. CDR3 bases: TGTGCCAGCAATTTAGACGGACATAACTATGGCTACACCTTC.

J is TRBJ1-1 and V is TRBV2; D is perhaps TRBD1 (5 bases). V dropped 8 bases and J dropped 1 base, with 8 bases sitting between them. The germline V gene has CDR1 SNHLY and CDR2 FYNNEI. There are 12 residues in the CDR3. The CDR3 here is CASSGENTEAFF. The CDR3 DNA reads as TGTGCCAGCTCGGGGGAGAACACTGAAGCTTTCTTT.

In DNA form, the CDR3 reads TGTGCCAGCAGCGATGGACAGCTGAACTACGAGCAGTACTTC. Its translation is CASSDGQLNYEQYF. The chain couples TRBV5-4 to TRBJ2-7; tentatively, D is TRBD1 (6 bases). CDR1 SGHNT and CDR2 YYREEE come from the germline V gene (reference sequence). The CDR3 length is 14 residues. V was cut by 4 bases and J by 3 bases, with 14 bases left in between.

V and J are TRBV9 and TRBJ1-1, with 10 bases lining up with TRBD1. V was clipped by 4 bases and J by 7 bases; unmatched bases: 4. The CDR3 totals 13 residues. Germline V gene lookup returns CDR1 SGDLS and CDR2 YYNGEE. CDR3 nucleotides: TGTGCCAGCAGCTCGGGACAGGGGATTGAAGCTTTCTTT. Its translation: CASSSGQGIEAFF.

This clone is a singleton in its sample. V gene TRBV27 combines with J gene TRBJ1-4; D is perhaps TRBD1 (5 bases). Germline lookup yields CDR1 MNHEY and CDR2 SMNVEV (reference sequence). V lost 4 bases and J lost 7, with 25 bases in between. The CDR3 spans 18 residues. CDR3 amino acids: CASSSLRDFLGMGEKLFF. In DNA, the CDR3 is TGTGCCAGCAGTTCCCTTCGGGACTTCCTAGGCATGGGTGAAAAACTGTTTTTT.

This chain connects TRBV11-2 to TRBJ2-7, with no clear D. Trimming pared 4 bases from V and 3 bases from J, leaving 4 bases between. The germline V gene has CDR1 SGHAT and CDR2 FQNNGV. The CDR3 loop spans 11 amino acids. The chain's CDR3 is CASSYYYEQYF. CDR3 bases: TGTGCCAGCAGCTACTACTACGAGCAGTACTTC.

The chain uses TRBV25-1 and TRBJ1-1, with a tentative D call TRBD1 (5 bases). The germline CDR1 and CDR2 sequences are MGHDK and SYGVNS. The CDR3 covers 16 residues. Trimming took off 0 bases at V and 1 base at J, with 12 bases between the two ends. The CDR3 bases are TGTGCCAGCAGTGAATATACCCCAGGGACGAACACTGAAGCTTTCTTT. Translating gives CASSEYTPGTNTEAFF. Filled out from reference TRBV25-1 and TRBJ1-1, the complete variable domain reads EADIYQTPRYLVIGTGKKITLECSQTMGHDKMYWYQQDPGMELHLIHYSYGVNSTEKGDLSSESTVSRIRTEHFPLTLESARPSHTSQYLCASSEYTPGTNTEAFFGQGTRLTVV.

The chain is built from TRBV27 and TRBJ2-3; the D is unclear. CDR3 length equals 14 residues. Trimming shortened V by 0 bases and J by 3 bases, and 7 bases separated the two germline ends. Germline-derived CDR1 and CDR2 are MNHEY and SMNVEV (reference sequence). Written as DNA, the CDR3 is TGTGCCAGCAGTTTATCTCCCTGGACAGATACGCAGTATTTT. Amino acids: CASSLSPWTDTQYF.

V and J are TRBV15 and TRBJ2-5; TRBD2 is a possible D gene (6 bases). The germline V gene encodes CDR1 LNHNV and CDR2 YYDKDF (reference sequence). V lost 3 bases and J lost 2, with 10 bases in between. This CDR3 has 14 amino acids. DNA of the CDR3: TGTGCCACCAGCAGGGGACTCGGGCAAGAGACCCAGTACTTC. It is translated as CATSRGLGQETQYF.

The genes are TRBV4-2 and TRBJ2-3; 9 bases fit TRBD2. Looked up from germline, CDR1 is LGHNA and CDR2 is YNFKEQ. The CDR3 sequence is 16 residues long. With 0 bases clipped from V and 3 bases from J, the junction kept 4 bases outside the gene matches. This chain's CDR3 is CASSQDFAGGTDTQYF. The DNA of the CDR3 is TGTGCCAGCAGCCAAGACTTCGCGGGAGGGACAGATACGCAGTATTTT.

In this sample, this clone turned up a few times. The J gene is TRBJ1-1, the V gene TRBV11-3, with 7 bases matching TRBD1. The ends lost 4 bases at V and 6 bases at J; junction bases unmatched: 8. The CDR3 is 14 amino acids. Germline CDR1 reads SGHNT; CDR2 reads YENEEA. The CDR3 DNA is TGTGCCAGCAGCTGGGGACAGACGTATCCTGAAGCTTTCTTT. It codes for CASSWGQTYPEAFF.

This clone occurred once. V usage is TRBV4-1 and J usage is TRBJ2-7; TRBD1 is a possible D gene (5 bases). CDR1 is MGHRA, CDR2 YSYEKL, per germline. Trimming removed 4 bases at V and 0 bases at J, with 16 bases between. The CDR3 runs 16 residues. In nucleotides, the CDR3 is TGCGCCAGCAGCCGAGATCGGCAGGGTAGCTCCTACGAGCAGTACTTC. Its protein is CASSRDRQGSSYEQYF.

The chain uses TRBV28 and TRBJ2-7; 8 bases line up with TRBD2. The germline gives CDR1 MDHEN, CDR2 SYDVKM. Trimming removed 6 bases from V and 3 bases from J; junction bases left unmatched: 4. The CDR3 is 13 amino acids. The CDR3, as DNA: TGTGCCAGCAGACTTAGCGGGATCTACGAGCAGTACTTC. This translates into CASRLSGIYEQYF.

This rearrangement joins TRBV2 to TRBJ2-7, with TRBD2 matching over 8 bases. The CDR3 length is 14 residues. Germline CDR1 SNHLY, CDR2 FYNNEI. The trim removed 7 bases at V and 9 bases at J, leaving 14 bases unmatched. CDR3 coding DNA: TGTGCCAGCAACTTGGCGGGAGGCGGGTCAACGCAGTACTTC. This sequence encodes CASNLAGGGSTQYF.

This rearrangement joins TRBV7-9 to TRBJ2-1; a possible D gene is TRBD1 (6 bases). V was trimmed by 4 bases and J by 0 bases, leaving 16 bases between them. This CDR3 contains 17 residues. Germline CDR1 is SEHNR and CDR2 is FQNEAQ (reference sequence). CDR3 residues: CASSSTGTQNSYNEQFF. The CDR3 nucleotides are TGTGCCAGCAGCTCTACCGGGACACAAAACTCCTACAATGAGCAGTTCTTC.

Ten or more counts support this clone. V and J are TRBV27 and TRBJ2-1; D not certain. Germline CDR1 and CDR2: MNHEY and SMNVEV (reference sequence). The CDR3 consists of 16 residues. The V gene lost 4 bases and the J gene lost 1 base, with 14 bases spanning the gap. This CDR3 reads CASSSPIDKSYNEQFF. CDR3 bases: TGTGCCAGCAGTTCTCCCATCGACAAATCCTACAATGAGCAGTTCTTC.

The chain couples TRBV7-9 to TRBJ2-7; a possible D gene is TRBD2 (6 bases). Germline V gene data show CDR1 as SEHNR and CDR2 as FQNEAQ (reference sequence). V dropped 5 bases and J dropped 2 bases, with 13 bases sitting between them. This CDR3 region has 14 residues. The CDR3 nucleotides are TGTGCCAGCAGCCGGGCGGGGAAAACCTACGAGCAGTACTTC. Residues: CASSRAGKTYEQYF. The whole variable domain, filled in from reference TRBV7-9 and TRBJ2-7, reads DTGVSQNPRHKITKRGQNVTFRCDPISEHNRLYWYRQTLGQGPEFLTYFQNEAQLEKSRLLSDRFSAERPKGSFSTLEIQRTEQGDSAMYLCASSRAGKTYEQYFGPGTRLTVT.

CDR3 DNA: TGTGCCAGCAGCGCCCGGGGTTACGGCAGGCTGTACTTC. Protein: CASSARGYGRLYF. The chain joins TRBV27 to TRBJ2-7; tentative D call: TRBD2 (5 bases). V lost 6 bases and J lost 12, with 21 bases in between. The germline CDR1 and CDR2 sequences are MNHEY and SMNVEV (reference sequence). The CDR3 spans 13 residues.

In DNA, the CDR3 is TGTGCCAGCAGCTTCCTAGACGGATACAATGAGCAGTTCTTC. Its protein is CASSFLDGYNEQFF. The V gene is TRBV11-2, the J gene TRBJ2-1; D unresolved. V was clipped by 3 bases and J by 4 bases, with 10 bases between them. The CDR3 is made up of 14 amino acids. The germline gives CDR1 SGHAT, CDR2 FQNNGV.

This chain joins TRBV28 and TRBJ1-2; D unclear. CDR3 length equals 13 residues. The germline V and J ends were trimmed by 5 bases and 5 bases, with 12 bases remaining between them. The germline V gene encodes CDR1 MDHEN and CDR2 SYDVKM. CDR3 sequence (DNA): TGTGCCAGCAGTGCATTCGTCGGGTATGGCTACACCTTC. Amino acids: CASSAFVGYGYTF.

This sequence joins TRBV6-1 and TRBJ2-6, with TRBD1 matching 7 bases. This CDR3 is built from 17 residues. Unmatched junction bases numbered 6, after V lost 4 bases and J lost 0 bases. Germline V lookup: CDR1 MNHNS, CDR2 SASEGT. CDR3 nucleotide sequence: TGTGCCAGCAGTGCGACAGGGTATTACTCTGGGGCCAACGTCCTGACTTTC. It specifies CASSATGYYSGANVLTF.

The chain has TRBV9 and TRBJ1-1; D is uncertain. V was clipped by 2 bases and J by 4 bases, with 12 bases between them. This CDR3 has 14 amino acids. CDR1 is SGDLS and CDR2 is YYNGEE in the germline V gene. CDR3 sequence (DNA): TGTGCCAGCAGCGTGAGGGAACTGAGCACTGAAGCTTTCTTT. Encoded protein: CASSVRELSTEAFF.

The CDR3: CASSLAGTGDITDTQYF. DNA of the CDR3: TGTGCCAGCAGCTTGGCTGGGACAGGGGATATCACAGATACGCAGTATTTT. The rearrangement links TRBV5-8 to TRBJ2-3, with 10 bases lining up with TRBD1. Germline CDR1 and CDR2: SGHTS and YDEGEE. The V gene end was trimmed by 0 bases and the J gene end by 2 bases; junction bases not matched to a gene: 6. The CDR3 consists of 17 residues.

This chain links TRBV13 with TRBJ2-7; TRBD1 might be the D (6 bases). Deletions cut 5 bases from V and 2 bases from J, with 13 bases between. Germline-derived CDR1 and CDR2 are PRHDT and FYEKMQ (reference sequence). The CDR3 length is 14 residues. This CDR3 reads CASSANRDPYEQYF. CDR3 nucleotide sequence: TGTGCCAGCAGCGCCAACAGGGATCCCTACGAGCAGTACTTC.

The chain is built from TRBV9 and TRBJ2-3; possible D gene TRBD1, 5 bases. Germline CDR1 and CDR2: SGDLS and YYNGEE. The CDR3 spans 15 residues. Trimming pared 3 bases from V and 4 bases from J, leaving 15 bases between. The CDR3 spells CASSEGVVIADTQYF. The CDR3 region has the DNA TGTGCCAGCAGCGAAGGGGTTGTCATCGCAGATACGCAGTATTTT.

This chain joins TRBV19 and TRBJ2-6; D ambiguous. Trimming left V 5 bases short and J 3 bases short, with 11 bases between. The CDR3 length is 15 residues. Germline V gene sequence: CDR1 LNHDA, CDR2 SQIVND (reference sequence). The CDR3 sequence is CASSSAPDGANVLTF. The CDR3 DNA is TGTGCCAGTAGTTCGGCCCCTGATGGGGCCAACGTCCTGACTTTC.

The V gene is TRBV15, the J gene TRBJ2-7, with D unclear. The germline CDR1 and CDR2 sequences are LNHNV and YYDKDF (reference sequence). V lost 0 bases and J lost 0, with 15 bases in between. The CDR3 totals 17 residues. The CDR3 protein is CATSRDLRSWASYEQYF. CDR3 coding DNA: TGTGCCACCAGCAGAGACCTTCGTTCCTGGGCCTCCTACGAGCAGTACTTC.